Below, 2 T cell receptor beta chains from the same sample are listed, as sequenced in a study of CD4+ T cells in melanoma. Assay used: immunoSEQ multiplex PCR; TCRdb lists only in-frame clones, some missing. The repertoire holds fewer than 55,000 clones, with 89% as singletons. The sample taken for sequencing was peripheral blood. Source of these receptors: a human donor with melanoma.

V and J are TRBV5-1 and TRBJ1-6; D might be TRBD1 (5 bases). The germline V gene has CDR1 SGHRS and CDR2 YFSETQ. V shed 0 bases and J shed 9 bases, with 13 bases lying between them. The CDR3 covers 15 residues. CDR3 nucleotides: TGCGCCAGCAGCTTGGCCGGGACGGCAGGTTCACCCCTCCACTTT. This codes for CASSLAGTAGSPLHF.

This clone showed up just once. This chain links TRBV12-5 with TRBJ2-2, with no clear D. Germline lookup yields CDR1 LGHNT and CDR2 FRNRAP. With 6 bases removed from V and 4 bases from J, the gap between germline ends came to 3 bases. The CDR3 extends over 11 amino acids. CDR3 protein: CASGVTGELFF. As DNA, the CDR3 is TGTGCTAGTGGGGTCACCGGGGAGCTGTTTTTT.